Below, 21 T cell receptor beta chains from the same sample are listed, as sequenced in a study of CD8+ T cells in alopecia areata. Sample treatment: oral pan-JAK inhibitor, 5-10 mg twice daily. As the sequencing template, cDNA was produced by extracting RNA and reverse transcribing it. Produced via immunoSEQ multiplex PCR; TCRdb's table is partial and in-frame only. In the table there are some 200,000 clones, around 60% of which are singletons. The sample was CD8+ T cells sorted from blood, taken at week 24, from a patient treated with tofacitinib. The receptor set was obtained from a human donor with alopecia areata.

The rearrangement links TRBV5-1 to TRBJ2-7, with D perhaps matching TRBD2 (6 bases). Germline-derived CDR1 and CDR2 are SGHRS and YFSETQ. This CDR3 has 12 residues. With 4 bases removed from V and 6 bases from J, the gap between germline ends came to 11 bases. CDR3 sequence (DNA): TGCGCCAGCAGCGTGGGAGGTCCCGAGCAGTACTTC. Protein: CASSVGGPEQYF.

The chain combines TRBV2 with TRBJ2-4; D is unresolved. Per germline, CDR1 SNHLY and CDR2 FYNNEI. CDR3 length: 13 residues. V was trimmed by 3 bases and J by 2 bases, leaving 5 bases between them. Here the CDR3 DNA reads TGTGCCAGCAGTGACAGGACCAAAAACATTCAGTACTTC. The encoded protein is CASSDRTKNIQYF.

This clone was seen a handful of times. J is TRBJ2-1 and V is TRBV10-3, with D perhaps TRBD2 (6 bases). Germline values: CDR1 ENHRY, CDR2 SYGVKD. Trimming removed 10 bases at V and 5 bases at J, with 18 bases between. The CDR3 consists of 14 residues. The chain's CDR3 is CATAGTQKNNEQFF. The CDR3 DNA sequence: TGTGCCACCGCCGGGACTCAAAAAAACAATGAGCAGTTCTTC.

V usage is TRBV5-1 and J usage is TRBJ2-7; D may be TRBD2 (5 bases). CDR1 is SGHRS, CDR2 YFSETQ, per germline. V lost 5 bases and J 4 bases, leaving 13 bases between the germline ends. The CDR3 totals 13 residues. This CDR3 is CASSWTRGYEQYF. CDR3 nucleotides: TGCGCCAGCAGTTGGACTCGAGGTTACGAGCAGTACTTC.

This clone was seen repeatedly, ten times or more. The rearrangement joins TRBV5-1 to TRBJ2-3; the D is unclear. Germline-derived CDR1 and CDR2 are SGHRS and YFSETQ. CDR3 length: 14 amino acids. Trimming took off 0 bases at V and 2 bases at J, with 7 bases between the two ends. DNA for the CDR3: TGCGCCAGCAGCTTGGGTCAGGACACAGATACGCAGTATTTT. Translating gives CASSLGQDTDTQYF.

The chain combines TRBV5-1 with TRBJ1-1; 8 positions agree with TRBD1. Germline lookup yields CDR1 SGHRS and CDR2 YFSETQ. This CDR3 has 16 amino acids. V was clipped by 5 bases and J by 1 base; unmatched bases: 10. CDR3 sequence: CASRTEAGGENTEAFF. The CDR3, as DNA: TGCGCCAGCAGGACCGAAGCAGGGGGCGAGAACACTGAAGCTTTCTTT. The full variable domain, its missing parts supplied by reference TRBV5-1 and TRBJ1-1, is KAGVTQTPRYLIKTRGQQVTLSCSPISGHRSVSWYQQTPGQGLQFLFEYFSETQRNKGNFPGRFSGRQFSNSRSEMNVSTLELGDSALYLCASRTEAGGENTEAFFGQGTRLTVV.

This clone was observed a few times. The V gene is TRBV9, the J gene TRBJ1-1, with no clear D. Trimming shortened V by 0 bases and J by 4 bases, and 10 bases separated the two germline ends. The CDR3 length is 14 residues. From germline, CDR1 is SGDLS and CDR2 YYNGEE. DNA for the CDR3: TGTGCCAGCAGCGTAGAGGAGTTGGCCACTGAAGCTTTCTTT. Protein: CASSVEELATEAFF.

The chain is built from TRBV30 and TRBJ1-2, with D possibly being TRBD1 (6 bases). The length of the CDR3 is 12 residues. Germline CDR1 and CDR2: GTSNPN and SVGIG (reference sequence). V was clipped by 4 bases and J by 4 bases, with 10 bases between them. This CDR3 is CAWTGDVYGYTF. CDR3 bases: TGTGCCTGGACAGGGGACGTCTATGGCTACACCTTC.

V and J are TRBV30 and TRBJ2-1; possibly TRBD2 for D (6 bases). This CDR3 has 14 residues. V lost 6 bases, J lost 4 bases, and 16 bases lay in between. Germline V gene lookup returns CDR1 GTSNPN and CDR2 SVGIG (reference sequence). The CDR3 sequence is CACLSTGEYNEQFF. CDR3 DNA sequence: TGTGCCTGCCTTTCGACGGGGGAATACAATGAGCAGTTCTTC.

The chain uses TRBV5-1 and TRBJ2-2; D unclear. Germline CDR1 reads SGHRS; CDR2 reads YFSETQ. The CDR3 is made up of 15 amino acids. Trimming removed 0 bases at V and 0 bases at J, with 6 bases between. CDR3 nucleotides: TGCGCCAGCAGCTTGGAACTCTCGAACACCGGGGAGCTGTTTTTT. This sequence encodes CASSLELSNTGELFF.

The chain employs TRBV5-1 and TRBJ2-3; 12 positions agree with TRBD2. V gave up 2 bases and J gave up 1 base; unmatched junction bases: 5. Germline CDR1 and CDR2: SGHRS and YFSETQ. The CDR3 runs to 17 residues. CDR3: CASSFGRLAGGTDTQYF. The CDR3 coding sequence is TGCGCCAGCAGCTTCGGTCGACTAGCGGGGGGCACAGATACGCAGTATTTT.

This clone was observed a handful of times. The V gene is TRBV7-6, the J gene TRBJ2-2; D is undetermined. The CDR3 runs 14 residues. CDR1 SGHVS and CDR2 FNYEAQ come from the germline V gene. The V end lost 5 bases, the J end lost 0 bases, and 7 bases lay between the germline ends. In DNA, the CDR3 is TGTGCCAGCAGCCGTTCCTCGAACACCGGGGAGCTGTTTTTT. Amino acid sequence: CASSRSSNTGELFF.

This chain links TRBV27 with TRBJ2-5, with D maybe TRBD1 (5 bases). Trimming took off 7 bases at V and 5 bases at J, with 23 bases between the two ends. Germline-derived CDR1 and CDR2 are MNHEY and SMNVEV (reference sequence). CDR3 length equals 16 residues. This CDR3 is CASTTLGTRGWETQYF. In DNA, the CDR3 is TGTGCCAGCACAACCCTTGGCACAAGGGGTTGGGAGACCCAGTACTTC.

The chain has TRBV13 and TRBJ2-3, with 7 bases that match TRBD2. Germline V gives CDR1 PRHDT, CDR2 FYEKMQ (reference sequence). With 8 bases clipped from V and 3 bases from J, the junction kept 5 bases outside the gene matches. The CDR3 loop spans 13 amino acids. The CDR3 DNA is TGTGCCAGCGGTGAGCGGGGAACAGATACGCAGTATTTT. Encoded protein: CASGERGTDTQYF.

The chain combines TRBV30 with TRBJ2-7; weak D call: TRBD1 (6 bases). Trimming cost V 5 bases and J 3 bases, with 26 bases left between them. The germline V gene encodes CDR1 GTSNPN and CDR2 SVGIG (reference sequence). This CDR3 has 17 residues. The CDR3 coding sequence is TGTGCCTGGTACGGGCAGGGGAATGGACAGAGGGACTACGAGCAGTACTTC. Protein sequence: CAWYGQGNGQRDYEQYF. Full variable domain (outside the CDR3, taken from reference TRBV30 and TRBJ2-7): SQTIHQWPATLVQPVGSPLSLECTVEGTSNPNLYWYRQAAGRGLQLLFYSVGIGQISSEVPQNLSASRPQDRQFILSSKKLLLSDSGFYLCAWYGQGNGQRDYEQYFGPGTRLTVT.

The rearrangement joins TRBV21-1 to TRBJ2-5; the table's D call, TRBD2, was not checked against the DNA. TRBV21-1 is a documented pseudogene. The CDR3 spans 17 residues. The CDR3 protein is CASSKAREPQIPETQYF. CDR3 coding DNA: TGTGCCAGCAGCAAAGCGCGGGAGCCTCAAATCCCAGAGACCCAGTACTTC.

The chain has TRBV4-1 and TRBJ2-1; 7 bases fit TRBD2. Germline V gives CDR1 MGHRA, CDR2 YSYEKL. V shed 2 bases and J 3 bases; nucleotides not matched to a gene: 7. The CDR3 has 16 amino acids. CDR3 DNA: TGCGCCAGCAGCCAACCGAGCGGGGTTCACTACAATGAGCAGTTCTTC. Its translation is CASSQPSGVHYNEQFF.

The chain has TRBV10-2 and TRBJ2-5; D ambiguous. CDR1 is WSHSY and CDR2 is SAAADI in the germline V gene. The ends were cut back, 4 bases at V and 2 bases at J, with 5 bases in the middle. The CDR3 totals 12 residues. The CDR3 nucleotides read TGCGCCAGCAGTGCGTCTCAAGAGACCCAGTACTTC. This gives the protein CASSASQETQYF.

In this sample, this clone turned up once. This chain connects TRBV4-1 to TRBJ2-5, with 7 bases lining up with TRBD2. The CDR3 has 15 residues. The germline gives CDR1 MGHRA, CDR2 YSYEKL. The J segment lost 2 bases and the V segment lost 2 bases, leaving 5 bases of the junction unmatched. CDR3 nucleotide sequence: TGCGCCAGCAGCCAACAAGCGGGGCGACAAGAGACCCAGTACTTC. Protein: CASSQQAGRQETQYF.

The chain has TRBV7-9 and TRBJ2-7; TRBD2 might be the D (5 bases). The CDR3 length is 14 residues. V shed 5 bases and J shed 6 bases, with 17 bases lying between them. Looked up from germline, CDR1 is SEHNR and CDR2 is FQNEAQ (reference sequence). The DNA for the CDR3 is TGTGCCAGCAGCCTAAGGACCGGGGTCCTCGAGCAGTACTTC. Translation gives CASSLRTGVLEQYF.

The genes are TRBV30 and TRBJ1-5; 11 bases agree with TRBD1. CDR1 GTSNPN and CDR2 SVGIG come from the germline V gene (reference sequence). V shed 5 bases and J 4 bases; nucleotides not matched to a gene: 1. This CDR3 has 13 amino acids. The CDR3 DNA sequence: TGTGCCTGGGGACAGGGGGCAAATCAGCCCCAGCATTTT. This translates into CAWGQGANQPQHF.